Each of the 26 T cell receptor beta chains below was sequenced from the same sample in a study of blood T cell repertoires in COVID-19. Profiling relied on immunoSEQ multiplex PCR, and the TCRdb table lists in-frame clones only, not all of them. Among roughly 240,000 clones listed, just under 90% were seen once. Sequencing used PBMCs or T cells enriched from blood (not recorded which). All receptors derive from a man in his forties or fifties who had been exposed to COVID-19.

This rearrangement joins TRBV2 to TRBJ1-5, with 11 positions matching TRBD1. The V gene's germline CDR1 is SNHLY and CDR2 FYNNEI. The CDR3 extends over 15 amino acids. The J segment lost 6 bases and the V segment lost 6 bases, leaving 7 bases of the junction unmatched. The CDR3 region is CASRERTGGIQPQHF. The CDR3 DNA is TGTGCCAGCAGAGAACGGACAGGGGGCATTCAGCCCCAGCATTTT.

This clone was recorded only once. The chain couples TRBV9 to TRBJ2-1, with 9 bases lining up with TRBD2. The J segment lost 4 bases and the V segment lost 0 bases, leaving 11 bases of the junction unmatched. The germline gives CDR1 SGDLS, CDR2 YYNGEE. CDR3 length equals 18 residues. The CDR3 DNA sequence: TGTGCCAGCAGCGTAGCACCTAGTGGCGGGAGGGGGTACAATGAGCAGTTCTTC. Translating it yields CASSVAPSGGRGYNEQFF.

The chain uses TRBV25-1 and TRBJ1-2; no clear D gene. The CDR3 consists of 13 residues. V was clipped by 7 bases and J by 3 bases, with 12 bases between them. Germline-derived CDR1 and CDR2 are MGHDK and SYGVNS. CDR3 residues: CASTREGYYGYTF. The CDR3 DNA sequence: TGTGCCAGCACCCGGGAGGGATACTATGGCTACACCTTC.

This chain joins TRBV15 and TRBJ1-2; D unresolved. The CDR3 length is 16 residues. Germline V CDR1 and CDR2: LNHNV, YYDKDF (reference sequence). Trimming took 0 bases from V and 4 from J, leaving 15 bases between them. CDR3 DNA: TGTGCCACCAGCAGAGATATTACAAAAATCTCCTATGGCTACACCTTC. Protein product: CATSRDITKISYGYTF.

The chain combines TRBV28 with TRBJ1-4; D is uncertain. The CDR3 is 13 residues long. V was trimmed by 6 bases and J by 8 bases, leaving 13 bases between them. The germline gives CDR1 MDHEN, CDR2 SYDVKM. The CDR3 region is CASSLFVEEKLFF. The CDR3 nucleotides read TGTGCCAGCAGCCTTTTTGTTGAGGAAAAACTGTTTTTT.

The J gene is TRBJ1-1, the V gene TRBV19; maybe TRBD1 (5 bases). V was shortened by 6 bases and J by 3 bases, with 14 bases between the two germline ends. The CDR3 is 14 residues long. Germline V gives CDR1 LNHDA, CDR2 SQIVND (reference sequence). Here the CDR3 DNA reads TGTGCCAGTAGCCAGGGCTGGTCGGACACTGAAGCTTTCTTT. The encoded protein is CASSQGWSDTEAFF.

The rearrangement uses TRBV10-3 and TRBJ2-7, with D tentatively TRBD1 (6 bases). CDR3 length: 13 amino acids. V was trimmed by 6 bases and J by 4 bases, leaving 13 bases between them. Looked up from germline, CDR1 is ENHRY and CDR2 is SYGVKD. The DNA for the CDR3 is TGTGCCATCAGGGGGGACACCAATTACGAGCAGTACTTC. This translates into CAIRGDTNYEQYF.

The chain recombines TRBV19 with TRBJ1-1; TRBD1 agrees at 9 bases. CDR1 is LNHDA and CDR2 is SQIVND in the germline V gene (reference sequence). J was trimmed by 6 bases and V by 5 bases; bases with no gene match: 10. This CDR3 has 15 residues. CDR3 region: CASSPSGQGSSEAFF. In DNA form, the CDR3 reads TGTGCCAGTAGTCCCTCGGGACAGGGAAGTTCTGAAGCTTTCTTT.

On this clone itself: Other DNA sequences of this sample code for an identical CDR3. CDR3 bases: TGTGCCAGTAGTATTTTAGGACAGGGCGATTCACCCCTCCACTTT. It translates to CASSILGQGDSPLHF. This sequence joins TRBV19 and TRBJ1-6, with TRBD1 matching 8 bases. Trimming took 3 bases from V and 8 from J; bases not matched to a gene: 6. Germline V gene data show CDR1 as LNHDA and CDR2 as SQIVND (reference sequence). This CDR3 is built from 15 residues.

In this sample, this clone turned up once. The CDR3 reads CASSVGRTGQETQYF. The DNA of the CDR3 is TGTGCCAGCAGCGTAGGTCGGACAGGGCAAGAGACCCAGTACTTC. V and J are TRBV9 and TRBJ2-5; 8 bases match TRBD1. Germline CDR1 and CDR2: SGDLS and YYNGEE. Trimming at V came to 0 bases and at J to 2 bases, leaving 3 bases not matched to a gene. The CDR3 extends over 15 amino acids.

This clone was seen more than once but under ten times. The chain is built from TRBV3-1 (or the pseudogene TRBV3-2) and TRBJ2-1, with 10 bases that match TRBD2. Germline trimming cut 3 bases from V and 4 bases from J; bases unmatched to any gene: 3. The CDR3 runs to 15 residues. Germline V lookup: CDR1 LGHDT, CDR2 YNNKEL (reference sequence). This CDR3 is CASSQQAGGYNEQFF. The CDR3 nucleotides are TGTGCCAGCAGCCAGCAAGCGGGGGGGTACAATGAGCAGTTCTTC.

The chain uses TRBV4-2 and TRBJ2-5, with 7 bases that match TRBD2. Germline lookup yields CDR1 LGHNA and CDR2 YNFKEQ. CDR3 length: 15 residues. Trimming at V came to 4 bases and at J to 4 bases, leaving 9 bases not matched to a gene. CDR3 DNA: TGTGCCAGCAGCCTTAGATCCGGCGGGGGAGAGACCCAGTACTTC. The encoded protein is CASSLRSGGGETQYF.

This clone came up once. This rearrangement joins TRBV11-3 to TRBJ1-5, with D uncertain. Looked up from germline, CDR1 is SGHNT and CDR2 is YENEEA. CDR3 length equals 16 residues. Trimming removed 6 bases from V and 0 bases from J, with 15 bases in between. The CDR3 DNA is TGTGCCAGCAGGTCCCTGAGGGTTTATAGCAATCAGCCCCAGCATTTT. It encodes CASRSLRVYSNQPQHF.

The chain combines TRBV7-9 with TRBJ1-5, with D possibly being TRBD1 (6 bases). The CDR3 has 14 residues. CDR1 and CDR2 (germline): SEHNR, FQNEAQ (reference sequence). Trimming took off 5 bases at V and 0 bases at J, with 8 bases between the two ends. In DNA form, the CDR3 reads TGTGCCAGCAGCCCAGGGGCTAGCAATCAGCCCCAGCATTTT. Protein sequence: CASSPGASNQPQHF.

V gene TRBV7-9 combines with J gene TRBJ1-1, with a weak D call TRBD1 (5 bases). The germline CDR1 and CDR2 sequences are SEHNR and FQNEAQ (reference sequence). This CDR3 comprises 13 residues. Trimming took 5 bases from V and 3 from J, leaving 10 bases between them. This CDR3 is CASSHLGDTEAFF. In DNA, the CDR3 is TGTGCCAGCAGCCATCTAGGGGACACTGAAGCTTTCTTT.

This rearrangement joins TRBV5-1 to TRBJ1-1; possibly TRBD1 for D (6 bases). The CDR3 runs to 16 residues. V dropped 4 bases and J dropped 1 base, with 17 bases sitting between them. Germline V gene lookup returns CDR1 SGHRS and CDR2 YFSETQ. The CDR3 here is CASSVLQGVGNTEAFF. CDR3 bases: TGCGCCAGCAGCGTTCTACAGGGAGTCGGGAACACTGAAGCTTTCTTT.

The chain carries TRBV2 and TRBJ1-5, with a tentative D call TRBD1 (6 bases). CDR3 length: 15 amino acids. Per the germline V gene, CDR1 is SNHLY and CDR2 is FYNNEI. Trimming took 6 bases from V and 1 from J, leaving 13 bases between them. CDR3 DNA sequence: TGTGCCAGCAGGGGGAACAGGGTGAGCAATCAGCCCCAGCATTTT. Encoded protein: CASRGNRVSNQPQHF.

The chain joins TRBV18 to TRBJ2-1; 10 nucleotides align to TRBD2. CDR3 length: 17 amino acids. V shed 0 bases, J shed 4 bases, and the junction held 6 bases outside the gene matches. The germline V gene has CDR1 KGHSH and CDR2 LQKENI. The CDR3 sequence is CASSPPGLAALYNEQFF. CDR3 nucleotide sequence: TGTGCCAGCTCACCACCAGGACTAGCGGCGCTATACAATGAGCAGTTCTTC.

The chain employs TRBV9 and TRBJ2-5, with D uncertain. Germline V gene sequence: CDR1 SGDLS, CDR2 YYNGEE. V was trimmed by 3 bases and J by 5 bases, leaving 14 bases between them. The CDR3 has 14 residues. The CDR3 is CASSARSSLETQYF. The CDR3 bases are TGTGCCAGCAGCGCGCGATCTAGTTTGGAGACCCAGTACTTC.

The DNA of the CDR3 is TGCGCCAGCAGCCCTCAGGGGGCTGGGGAAAAACTGTTTTTT. Its protein product is CASSPQGAGEKLFF. The chain employs TRBV5-1 and TRBJ1-4; 8 bases are a match to TRBD1. Per germline, CDR1 SGHRS and CDR2 YFSETQ. J lost 8 bases, V lost 4 bases, and 7 bases had no gene match. This CDR3 has 14 residues.

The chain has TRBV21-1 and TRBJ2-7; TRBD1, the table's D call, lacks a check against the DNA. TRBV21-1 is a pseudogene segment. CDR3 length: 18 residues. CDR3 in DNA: TGTGCCAGCAGCAAAGGAGGCGGACAGGAGTCATCTTCCTACGAGCAGTACGTC. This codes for CASSKGGGQESSSYEQYV.

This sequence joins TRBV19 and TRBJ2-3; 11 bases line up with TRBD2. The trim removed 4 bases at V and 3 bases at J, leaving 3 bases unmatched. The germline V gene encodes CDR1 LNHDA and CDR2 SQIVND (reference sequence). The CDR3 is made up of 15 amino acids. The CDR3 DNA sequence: TGTGCCAGTAGTAATAGCGGGGGGGCGACAGATACGCAGTATTTT. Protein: CASSNSGGATDTQYF.

The CDR3: CASSVDRVREQYV. CDR3 in DNA: TGTGCCAGCAGCGTAGACAGGGTGAGGGAGCAGTACGTC. V and J are TRBV12-3 or TRBV12-4 and TRBJ2-7, with 7 bases identical to TRBD1. This CDR3 comprises 13 residues. V shed 6 bases, J shed 7 bases, and the junction held 9 bases outside the gene matches.

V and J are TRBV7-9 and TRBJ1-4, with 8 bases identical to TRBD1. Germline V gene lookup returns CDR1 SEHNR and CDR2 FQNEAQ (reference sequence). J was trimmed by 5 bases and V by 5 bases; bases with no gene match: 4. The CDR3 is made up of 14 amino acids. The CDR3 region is CASSQQGGNEKLFF. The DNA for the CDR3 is TGTGCCAGCAGCCAACAGGGGGGAAATGAAAAACTGTTTTTT. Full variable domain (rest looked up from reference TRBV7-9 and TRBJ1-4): DTGVSQNPRHKITKRGQNVTFRCDPISEHNRLYWYRQTLGQGPEFLTYFQNEAQLEKSRLLSDRFSAERPKGSFSTLEIQRTEQGDSAMYLCASSQQGGNEKLFFGSGTQLSVL.

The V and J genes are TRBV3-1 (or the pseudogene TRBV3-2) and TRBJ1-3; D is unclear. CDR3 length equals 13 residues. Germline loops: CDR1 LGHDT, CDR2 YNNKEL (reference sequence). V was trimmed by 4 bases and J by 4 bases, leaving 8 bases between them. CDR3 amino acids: CASSPHTGNTIYF. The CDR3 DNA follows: TGTGCCAGCAGCCCTCACACGGGAAACACCATATATTTT.

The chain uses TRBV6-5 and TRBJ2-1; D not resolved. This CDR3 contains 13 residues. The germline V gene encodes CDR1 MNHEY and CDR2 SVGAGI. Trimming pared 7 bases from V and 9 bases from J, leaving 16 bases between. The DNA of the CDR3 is TGTGCCAGCACCAAATTTCGGCAGGTTGAGCAGTTCTTC. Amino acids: CASTKFRQVEQFF.